Following are 21 T cell receptor beta chains from one sample sequenced in a study of T cell changes during pregnancy in multiple sclerosis. Clones were read by immunoSEQ multiplex PCR, and TCRdb kept only the in-frame ones, dropping some. The sample records 20,000 to 25,000 clones, roughly 87% being singletons. The sample consisted of CD8+ T cells from peripheral blood mononuclear cells, taken after pregnancy. The receptors shown here come from a female donor with multiple sclerosis, enrolled in a pregnancy study.

The gene calls are TRBV28 and TRBJ1-5; D is perhaps TRBD1 (6 bases). The V gene lost 5 bases and the J gene lost 3 bases, with 17 bases spanning the gap. This CDR3 has 16 residues. Germline CDR1 is MDHEN and CDR2 is SYDVKM. As DNA, the CDR3 is TGTGCCAGCAGTGCGCCGACAGGCGCCGTCAATCAGCCCCAGCATTTT. Translating it yields CASSAPTGAVNQPQHF.

This clone appeared once. The chain is built from TRBV29-1 and TRBJ1-1; D not resolved. The CDR3 runs 12 residues. V was shortened by 1 base and J by 6 bases, with 9 bases between the two germline ends. Germline CDR1 SQVTM, CDR2 ANQGSEA. CDR3 in DNA: TGCAGCGTTGAAGGAAAGAGGGCTGAAGCTTTCTTT. Encoded protein: CSVEGKRAEAFF.

The chain combines TRBV5-6 with TRBJ1-2; no clear D gene. V lost 4 bases, J lost 0 bases, and 13 bases lay in between. This CDR3 has 15 amino acids. Germline assignment: CDR1 SGHDT and CDR2 YYEEEE. CDR3: CASSPGVTANYGYTF. The CDR3 DNA reads as TGTGCCAGCAGCCCCGGGGTAACTGCTAACTATGGCTACACCTTC.

V is TRBV30 and J is TRBJ1-1, with D unclear. The CDR3 is 13 amino acids. CDR1 is GTSNPN, CDR2 SVGIG, per germline (reference sequence). The ends were cut back, 2 bases at V and 0 bases at J, with 7 bases in the middle. CDR3 nucleotides: TGTGCCTGGAGTTGGCAGGTGAACACTGAAGCTTTCTTT. Amino acid sequence: CAWSWQVNTEAFF.

V gene TRBV27 combines with J gene TRBJ2-3; TRBD2 matches at 11 bases. V shed 5 bases and J 5 bases; nucleotides not matched to a gene: 9. This CDR3 contains 16 residues. Germline assignment: CDR1 MNHEY and CDR2 SMNVEV (reference sequence). CDR3 protein: CASSPVAGGVGDTQYF. The CDR3 DNA reads TGTGCCAGCAGTCCCGTAGCGGGAGGGGTTGGAGATACGCAGTATTTT.

This clone was picked up one time. The J gene is TRBJ2-7, the V gene TRBV4-1; 8 bases align to TRBD1. CDR3 length: 15 amino acids. Germline V CDR1 and CDR2: MGHRA, YSYEKL. Trimming removed 3 bases from V and 3 bases from J; junction bases left unmatched: 7. CDR3 DNA sequence: TGCGCCAGCAGCCAGCGAGACAGGGGTTTCTACGAGCAGTACTTC. Translation gives CASSQRDRGFYEQYF.

The V call is TRBV9, the J call TRBJ2-3; possible D gene TRBD2, 6 bases. The CDR3 totals 13 residues. Germline assignment: CDR1 SGDLS and CDR2 YYNGEE. V was cut by 3 bases and J by 2 bases, with 7 bases left in between. This CDR3 reads CASSAGDTDTQYF. CDR3 DNA sequence: TGTGCCAGCAGCGCGGGGGACACAGATACGCAGTATTTT.

This clone has more than one count but fewer than ten. This chain links TRBV5-1 with TRBJ1-4; the D gene is possibly TRBD1 (5 bases). Between the trimmed V and J ends, which lost 0 bases and 7 bases, there was a span of 13 bases. This CDR3 has 15 residues. Per germline, CDR1 SGHRS and CDR2 YFSETQ. In DNA, the CDR3 is TGCGCCAGCAGCTTGGTAGGGGATGTCCTTGAAAAACTGTTTTTT. Its translation is CASSLVGDVLEKLFF.

The CDR3 bases are TGTGCCAGCAGCTTAGGGGATTTTGGGACCGGGGAGCTGTTTTTT. Translation: CASSLGDFGTGELFF. The chain joins TRBV5-4 to TRBJ2-2; tentative D call: TRBD1 (5 bases). CDR3 size: 15 residues. Germline V gene data show CDR1 as SGHNT and CDR2 as YYREEE (reference sequence). Trimming pared 2 bases from V and 5 bases from J, leaving 13 bases between.

This rearrangement joins TRBV14 to TRBJ2-7, with a tentative D call TRBD1 (5 bases). The CDR3 is 15 residues long. Looked up from germline, CDR1 is SGHDN and CDR2 is FVKESK. Trimming took 3 bases from V and 4 from J, leaving 16 bases between them. The CDR3 protein is CASSHQPQTAYEQYF. CDR3 coding DNA: TGTGCCAGCAGCCACCAGCCCCAGACAGCTTACGAGCAGTACTTC.

This clone showed up just once. The chain links TRBV11-2 to TRBJ2-1; D is perhaps TRBD1 (5 bases). The CDR3 has 15 residues. V was trimmed by 1 base and J by 6 bases, leaving 13 bases between them. In germline, CDR1 is SGHAT, CDR2 FQNNGV. The CDR3 protein is CASSLGQGLLNEQFF. CDR3 in DNA: TGTGCCAGCAGCTTAGGCCAGGGATTACTCAATGAGCAGTTCTTC.

This clone was seen just once. The chain uses TRBV6-4 and TRBJ2-3; 10 bases fit TRBD2. The CDR3 is 16 residues long. Germline V CDR1 and CDR2: MRHNA, SNTAGT. V shed 0 bases and J 1 base; nucleotides not matched to a gene: 1. The CDR3 DNA sequence: TGTGCCAGCAGTGACTCCGGGACTAGCGGCACAGATACGCAGTATTTT. Translated, it gives CASSDSGTSGTDTQYF.

The V gene is TRBV29-1, the J gene TRBJ2-6; 13 bases match TRBD2. Germline CDR1 reads SQVTM; CDR2 reads ANQGSEA. The trim removed 4 bases at V and 0 bases at J, leaving 6 bases unmatched. The CDR3 spans 18 residues. The CDR3 sequence is CSVVGTSGTDSGANVLTF. DNA of the CDR3: TGCAGCGTTGTTGGGACTAGCGGGACCGACTCTGGGGCCAACGTCCTGACTTTC.

The gene calls are TRBV4-3 and TRBJ1-1, with TRBD1 as a possible D gene (5 bases). Germline V lookup: CDR1 LGHNA, CDR2 YSLEER. The V end lost 0 bases, the J end lost 4 bases, and 9 bases lay between the germline ends. The CDR3 runs 14 residues. CDR3 in amino acids: CASSQDRVGTEAFF. The CDR3 DNA reads as TGCGCCAGCAGCCAAGACAGGGTTGGCACTGAAGCTTTCTTT.

The gene calls are TRBV2 and TRBJ2-7, with 7 nucleotides matching TRBD1. The CDR3 is made up of 14 amino acids. V trimming: 6 bases; J trimming: 2 bases; junction bases outside the gene matches: 7. Germline lookup yields CDR1 SNHLY and CDR2 FYNNEI. The CDR3 protein is CASSDRDSTYEQYF. The CDR3 DNA reads as TGTGCCAGCAGCGATCGGGACAGCACCTACGAGCAGTACTTC.

V usage is TRBV27 and J usage is TRBJ2-1; tentative D call: TRBD1 (5 bases). This CDR3 comprises 15 residues. Deletions cut 7 bases from V and 9 bases from J, with 22 bases between. Germline-derived CDR1 and CDR2 are MNHEY and SMNVEV (reference sequence). The CDR3: CASKEGASSLGEQFF. In DNA form, the CDR3 reads TGTGCCAGCAAAGAAGGGGCTAGTTCATTAGGTGAGCAGTTCTTC.

The chain has TRBV10-1 and TRBJ2-5; D is perhaps TRBD1 (7 bases). In germline, CDR1 is WNHNN, CDR2 SYGVQD (reference sequence). Trimming took 2 bases from V and 4 from J, leaving 11 bases between them. The CDR3 covers 14 residues. CDR3 bases: TGCGCCAGCAGTGAGGCAGGGGGGTTAGAGACCCAGTACTTC. This encodes CASSEAGGLETQYF.

The chain carries TRBV11-3 and TRBJ2-1; 11 nucleotides align to TRBD2. The J segment lost 4 bases and the V segment lost 5 bases, leaving 7 bases of the junction unmatched. Germline CDR1 reads SGHNT; CDR2 reads YENEEA. This CDR3 comprises 16 residues. The CDR3 bases are TGTGCCAGCAGCCGAGGGGGACTAGCGGTTTACAATGAGCAGTTCTTC. It is translated as CASSRGGLAVYNEQFF.

CDR3 in DNA: TGTGCCAGTAGTTTGGTGGCGAACACTGAAGCTTTCTTT. It encodes CASSLVANTEAFF. The rearrangement uses TRBV19 and TRBJ1-1; D gene unclear. Per the germline V gene, CDR1 is LNHDA and CDR2 is SQIVND (reference sequence). Between the trimmed V and J ends, which lost 5 bases and 1 base, there was a span of 8 bases. The CDR3 spans 13 residues.

The rearrangement joins TRBV27 to TRBJ2-3; TRBD2 might be the D (5 bases). The germline gives CDR1 MNHEY, CDR2 SMNVEV (reference sequence). V was cut by 3 bases and J by 0 bases, with 7 bases left in between. The CDR3 runs 14 residues. The CDR3 loop reads CASSLRASTDTQYF. CDR3 coding DNA: TGTGCCAGCAGTTTGAGGGCCAGCACAGATACGCAGTATTTT.

This clone was recorded once. The genes are TRBV28 and TRBJ2-1; D perhaps matches TRBD2 (6 bases). The CDR3 totals 18 residues. V was trimmed by 4 bases and J by 3 bases, leaving 22 bases between them. CDR1 is MDHEN, CDR2 SYDVKM, per germline. The CDR3 sequence: CASSSGTPKGLLYNEQFF. CDR3 DNA: TGTGCCAGCAGTTCCGGGACTCCCAAAGGCCTACTCTACAATGAGCAGTTCTTC.